The 27 T cell receptor beta chains given below trace back to one sample, sequenced in a study of T cells in tuberculosis. Repertoires were generated with immunoSEQ multiplex PCR, while TCRdb's copy carries only in-frame clones and drops some. The sample yields 70,000 to 95,000 clones, under 95% seen once. Sorting used thawed, overnight-rested PBMC stained with anti-CD3, a viability dye and GMM-loaded CD1B tetramer. The CD1B tetramers carried C32 glucose monomycolate purified from Rhodococcus equi. What was sequenced was CD1b-GMM tetramer-negative cells sorted from PBMCs. Receptor source: an adult woman with latent tuberculosis.

As DNA, the CDR3 is TGTGCCAGCAGCGTAGGGGAAGGGGGAGACAGGACCATGGGTGAGCAGTTCTTC. It is translated as CASSVGEGGDRTMGEQFF. The chain uses TRBV9 and TRBJ2-1; the D gene is possibly TRBD1 (6 bases). This CDR3 is built from 18 residues. The germline V gene encodes CDR1 SGDLS and CDR2 YYNGEE. V was clipped by 0 bases and J by 9 bases, with 25 bases between them.

The rearrangement links TRBV9 to TRBJ2-7, with D perhaps matching TRBD2 (5 bases). The ends were cut back, 0 bases at V and 0 bases at J, with 10 bases in the middle. The CDR3 is 15 residues long. Germline V CDR1 and CDR2: SGDLS, YYNGEE. The CDR3 DNA follows: TGTGCCAGCAGCGTAGGTGTGGGGAGCTCCTACGAGCAGTACTTC. Protein product: CASSVGVGSSYEQYF. Using reference TRBV9 and TRBJ2-7 for the parts outside the CDR3, the full variable domain is DSGVTQTPKHLITATGQRVTLRCSPRSGDLSVYWYQQSLDQGLQFLIQYYNGEERAKGNILERFSAQQFPDLHSELNLSSLELGDSALYFCASSVGVGSSYEQYFGPGTRLTVT.

The chain joins TRBV5-6 to TRBJ1-1; 10 nucleotides line up with TRBD1. The CDR3 is 15 amino acids. Trimming took 0 bases from V and 5 from J; bases not matched to a gene: 4. CDR1 SGHDT and CDR2 YYEEEE come from the germline V gene. CDR3 protein: CASSLVGTGVTEAFF. In nucleotides, the CDR3 is TGTGCCAGCAGCTTGGTAGGGACAGGGGTTACTGAAGCTTTCTTT.

The chain recombines TRBV27 with TRBJ2-3; unclear D gene. V was clipped by 3 bases and J by 3 bases, with 10 bases between them. CDR1 is MNHEY and CDR2 is SMNVEV in the germline V gene (reference sequence). The CDR3 has 14 residues. CDR3 residues: CASSFRKWTDTQYF. Written as DNA, the CDR3 is TGTGCCAGCAGTTTCAGGAAATGGACAGATACGCAGTATTTT.

The sample holds one count of this clone. The genes are TRBV7-8 and TRBJ1-1; 7 bases align to TRBD1. In germline, CDR1 is SGHVS, CDR2 FQNEAQ. The CDR3 totals 17 residues. After removal of 4 bases from V and 2 bases from J, the junction contained 13 bases not matched to a gene. In nucleotides, the CDR3 is TGTGCCAGCAGCTCAGCAAGACCGGGACAGCCCAACACTGAAGCTTTCTTT. It codes for CASSSARPGQPNTEAFF.

This sequence joins TRBV5-6 and TRBJ2-1; 9 bases fit TRBD1. After removal of 2 bases from V and 6 bases from J, the junction contained 6 bases not matched to a gene. Per the germline V gene, CDR1 is SGHDT and CDR2 is YYEEEE. The length of the CDR3 is 15 residues. CDR3 sequence reads: CASSFGTGIGNEQFF. The CDR3 DNA reads TGTGCCAGCAGCTTCGGGACAGGGATAGGCAATGAGCAGTTCTTC.

Written as DNA, the CDR3 is TGTGCCAGCAGCTCGAGACAGGGGCACACCGGGGAGCTGTTTTTT. As protein: CASSSRQGHTGELFF. The chain links TRBV7-2 to TRBJ2-2; the match to TRBD1 covers 8 bases. Germline V gene data show CDR1 as SGHTA and CDR2 as FQGNSA. The CDR3 covers 15 residues. V lost 4 bases, J lost 3 bases, and 4 bases stayed unmatched.

DNA for the CDR3: TGTGCCAGCAGTGACCAGGGATACGAGCAGTACGTC. Residues: CASSDQGYEQYV. The V and J genes are TRBV6-1 and TRBJ2-7; D possibly corresponds to TRBD1 (5 bases). The CDR3 extends over 12 amino acids. V lost 3 bases to trimming and J lost 4 bases, with 7 bases between them. Germline lookup yields CDR1 MNHNS and CDR2 SASEGT.

This chain uses TRBV4-1 with TRBJ1-4, with no clear D. V gave up 0 bases and J gave up 0 bases, with 11 bases separating them. The CDR3 covers 17 residues. Germline V CDR1 and CDR2: MGHRA, YSYEKL. The CDR3 DNA sequence: TGCGCCAGCAGCCAAGACCCTTTCCTTACAACTAATGAAAAACTGTTTTTT. Residues: CASSQDPFLTTNEKLFF.

V gene TRBV11-3 combines with J gene TRBJ1-3; the D is unclear. Germline loops: CDR1 SGHNT, CDR2 YENEEA. V was pared by 8 bases and J by 4 bases, with 18 bases between. CDR3 length: 15 amino acids. The CDR3 spells CASLNLGVGGNTIYF. The CDR3 coding sequence is TGTGCCAGCCTCAATCTCGGGGTGGGAGGAAACACCATATATTTT.

The V and J genes are TRBV7-6 and TRBJ2-7; D may be TRBD2 (5 bases). The CDR3 spans 13 residues. Germline values: CDR1 SGHVS, CDR2 FNYEAQ. The V and J ends lost 5 bases and 5 bases respectively, with 13 bases between them. The CDR3 DNA is TGTGCCAGCAGCCCCCCTGGGAGCCACGAGCAGTACTTC. Residues: CASSPPGSHEQYF.

This sequence joins TRBV13 and TRBJ2-2; TRBD1 is a possible D gene (5 bases). V lost 6 bases and J 1 base, leaving 15 bases between the germline ends. In germline, CDR1 is PRHDT, CDR2 FYEKMQ (reference sequence). This CDR3 contains 16 residues. The CDR3 nucleotides are TGTGCCAGCAGAGTAACAGGAAATCAGAACACCGGGGAGCTGTTTTTT. Its translation is CASRVTGNQNTGELFF. The complete variable domain, with remaining parts taken from reference TRBV13 and TRBJ2-2, reads AAGVIQSPRHLIKEKRETATLKCYPIPRHDTVYWYQQGPGQDPQFLISFYEKMQSDKGSIPDRFSAQQFSDYHSELNMSSLELGDSALYFCASRVTGNQNTGELFFGEGSRLTVL.

This chain links TRBV11-3 with TRBJ2-3, with TRBD2 identical over 7 bases. Trimming at V came to 1 base and at J to 11 bases, leaving 9 bases not matched to a gene. The CDR3 covers 14 residues. Germline V gene lookup returns CDR1 SGHNT and CDR2 YENEEA. The CDR3 DNA reads as TGTGCCAGCAGCTTAGGGGGGGGAAGTTCGAAGCAGTATTTT. It specifies CASSLGGGSSKQYF.

This chain uses TRBV6-5 with TRBJ1-1, with TRBD1 matching over 7 bases. Germline loops: CDR1 MNHEY, CDR2 SVGAGI. V lost 9 bases, J lost 7 bases, and 8 bases stayed unmatched. The CDR3 totals 12 residues. The CDR3 sequence is CASSGGRNEAFF. CDR3 nucleotide sequence: TGTGCCAGTTCAGGGGGGAGGAATGAAGCTTTCTTT.

Of note for this clone: The same CDR3 arises from other DNA sequences in this sample as well. The chain uses TRBV27 and TRBJ2-3; 8 nucleotides align to TRBD2. This CDR3 region has 13 residues. Per germline, CDR1 MNHEY and CDR2 SMNVEV (reference sequence). V lost 6 bases to trimming and J lost 3 bases; unmatched junction nucleotides: 2. CDR3 in amino acids: CASRSGGTDTQYF. The CDR3 nucleotides read TGTGCCAGCAGGAGCGGGGGAACAGATACGCAGTATTTT.

The genes are TRBV4-1 and TRBJ1-5; D may be TRBD1 (5 bases). Germline CDR1 reads MGHRA; CDR2 reads YSYEKL. The CDR3 consists of 13 residues. V was pared by 3 bases and J by 7 bases, with 10 bases between. This CDR3 reads CASSQDTYQPQHF. The CDR3 DNA sequence: TGCGCCAGCAGCCAGGACACTTACCAGCCCCAGCATTTT.

This chain links TRBV28 with TRBJ1-4, with D maybe TRBD1 (6 bases). The germline V gene encodes CDR1 MDHEN and CDR2 SYDVKM. The CDR3 covers 15 residues. V lost 5 bases and J lost 5, with 15 bases in between. CDR3 residues: CASSLMTGGNEKLFF. CDR3 DNA: TGTGCCAGCAGTCTAATGACAGGTGGAAATGAAAAACTGTTTTTT.

This rearrangement joins TRBV10-3 to TRBJ2-1; 9 bases map to TRBD1. The J segment lost 2 bases and the V segment lost 6 bases, leaving 5 bases of the junction unmatched. CDR1 and CDR2 from the germline V gene are ENHRY and SYGVKD. The CDR3 has 15 residues. The CDR3 region has the DNA TGTGCCATCAGGAGGGACAGGGTAGCCTACAATGAGCAGTTCTTC. This codes for CAIRRDRVAYNEQFF.

The genes are TRBV30 and TRBJ2-7; possibly TRBD1 for D (6 bases). Deletions cut 3 bases from V and 6 bases from J, with 21 bases between. The CDR3 is made up of 15 amino acids. The germline V gene encodes CDR1 GTSNPN and CDR2 SVGIG (reference sequence). CDR3 amino acids: CAWRGRSGAIGEQYF. DNA of the CDR3: TGTGCCTGGAGGGGTCGATCAGGGGCGATCGGCGAGCAGTACTTC. The whole variable domain, filled in from reference TRBV30 and TRBJ2-7, reads SQTIHQWPATLVQPVGSPLSLECTVEGTSNPNLYWYRQAAGRGLQLLFYSVGIGQISSEVPQNLSASRPQDRQFILSSKKLLLSDSGFYLCAWRGRSGAIGEQYFGPGTRLTVT.

The chain uses TRBV15 and TRBJ2-1; 12 nucleotides agree with TRBD2. Germline V gene sequence: CDR1 LNHNV, CDR2 YYDKDF (reference sequence). V shed 5 bases, J shed 8 bases, and the junction held 4 bases outside the gene matches. The CDR3 contains 14 residues. CDR3 loop: CATSSSGGAYEQFF. CDR3 DNA: TGTGCCACCAGCTCTAGCGGGGGGGCTTATGAGCAGTTCTTC.

The V and J genes are TRBV6-1 and TRBJ2-3; TRBD2 matches 14 bases. Germline CDR1 reads MNHNS; CDR2 reads SASEGT. The CDR3 covers 15 residues. The J segment lost 7 bases and the V segment lost 7 bases, leaving 7 bases of the junction unmatched. In DNA form, the CDR3 reads TGTGCCAGCACCGAGGGGACTAGCGGGGGACATACGCAGTATTTT. Translation: CASTEGTSGGHTQYF.

This clone appeared once. The rearrangement joins TRBV7-2 to TRBJ2-2, with 9 bases lining up with TRBD2. CDR1 and CDR2 (germline): SGHTA, FQGNSA. V was pared by 5 bases and J by 4 bases, with 8 bases of the junction left unmatched. CDR3 length: 16 residues. In DNA form, the CDR3 reads TGTGCCAGCAGCAAGACCGGGACTAGCAGCACCGGGGAGCTGTTTTTT. As protein: CASSKTGTSSTGELFF.

The CDR3 DNA reads as TGCGCCAGCAGCTTGGCTTTATTCCATGAGCAGTTCTTC. Encoded protein: CASSLALFHEQFF. This chain uses TRBV5-1 with TRBJ2-1; D unclear. The CDR3 contains 13 residues. CDR1 is SGHRS and CDR2 is YFSETQ in the germline V gene. Trimming left V 0 bases short and J 8 bases short, with 9 bases between.

Comment on this clone: At the DNA level, this CDR3 is encoded by other sequences in the same sample as well. The V call is TRBV7-8, the J call TRBJ2-7, with a weak D call TRBD2 (5 bases). There are 13 residues in the CDR3. Between the trimmed V and J ends, which lost 1 base and 3 bases, there was a span of 7 bases. CDR1 is SGHVS, CDR2 FQNEAQ, per germline. The CDR3: CASSLGRDYEQYV. The DNA of the CDR3 is TGTGCCAGCAGCTTAGGACGGGACTACGAGCAGTACGTC.

The V and J genes are TRBV29-1 and TRBJ1-1, with TRBD1 identical over 9 bases. This CDR3 is built from 13 residues. CDR1 is SQVTM and CDR2 is ANQGSEA in the germline V gene. Unmatched junction bases numbered 5, after V lost 5 bases and J lost 4 bases. The CDR3 spells CSVMTGGFTEAFF. DNA for the CDR3: TGCAGCGTTATGACAGGGGGGTTCACTGAAGCTTTCTTT.

The gene calls are TRBV7-8 and TRBJ1-2; 7 positions match TRBD1. J was trimmed by 1 base and V by 4 bases; bases with no gene match: 9. Germline lookup yields CDR1 SGHVS and CDR2 FQNEAQ. The CDR3 length is 16 residues. The CDR3 region has the DNA TGTGCCAGCAGCTACTCCCCGACAGGGCTTAACTATGGCTACACCTTC. Its translation: CASSYSPTGLNYGYTF. The variable domain in full, with the rest retrieved from reference TRBV7-8 and TRBJ1-2, is GAGVSQSPRYKVAKRGQDVALRCDPISGHVSLFWYQQALGQGPEFLTYFQNEAQLDKSGLPSDRFFAERPEGSVSTLKIQRTQQEDSAVYLCASSYSPTGLNYGYTFGSGTRLTVV.

This chain connects TRBV5-6 to TRBJ2-7; D not certain. Germline V gene data show CDR1 as SGHDT and CDR2 as YYEEEE. The CDR3 contains 13 residues. V lost 0 bases and J lost 1, with 5 bases in between. The CDR3 is CASSLGRSYEQYF. The CDR3 bases are TGTGCCAGCAGCTTGGGCAGATCCTACGAGCAGTACTTC.